Presented here are 22 T cell receptor beta chains from one specimen sequenced in a study of blood T cell repertoires in COVID-19. The data were produced by immunoSEQ multiplex PCR, yet TCRdb's version contains in-frame clones alone and is incomplete. This table holds about 160,000 clones, over 75% found once. Specimen: peripheral blood. The receptor set was obtained from a man aged 18 to 30 with COVID-19, enrolled during active disease.

This CDR3 is CASSPDSGANVLTF. CDR3 nucleotide sequence: TGCGCCAGCTCGCCAGACTCTGGGGCCAACGTCCTGACTTTC. V usage is TRBV10-1 and J usage is TRBJ2-6; unclear D gene. Germline V gene lookup returns CDR1 WNHNN and CDR2 SYGVQD (reference sequence). Trimming removed 8 bases at V and 0 bases at J, with 8 bases between. CDR3 length equals 14 residues.

CDR3 nucleotides: TGTGCCAGCAGCCTCGGACAGGGGGATGGAAAACTGTTTTTT. Encoded protein: CASSLGQGDGKLFF. The chain employs TRBV7-8 and TRBJ1-4, with 10 bases matching TRBD1. Germline V gives CDR1 SGHVS, CDR2 FQNEAQ. V shed 5 bases and J 10 bases; nucleotides not matched to a gene: 7. The CDR3 contains 14 residues.

For this clone: A read error may account for a junction end that differs from germline. The chain carries TRBV6-2 or TRBV6-3 and TRBJ2-4, with TRBD2 matching over 8 bases. CDR3 length equals 14 residues. Germline lookup yields CDR1 MNHEY and CDR2 SVGEGT. The DNA for the CDR3 is TGTGCCACCAGTCTAACGGGAGGGAGGGACATTCAGTACTTC. It encodes CATSLTGGRDIQYF.

The chain is built from TRBV7-2 and TRBJ1-6; 10 bases agree with TRBD1. Germline trimming cut 1 base from V and 9 bases from J; bases unmatched to any gene: 6. The CDR3 extends over 16 amino acids. The germline CDR1 and CDR2 sequences are SGHTA and FQGNSA. In nucleotides, the CDR3 is TGTGCCAGCAGCTTAGGGGACAGGGGACGGGGTTCACCCCTCCACTTT. Translated, it gives CASSLGDRGRGSPLHF. Full variable domain (rest looked up from reference TRBV7-2 and TRBJ1-6): GAGVSQSPSNKVTEKGKDVELRCDPISGHTALYWYRQSLGQGLEFLIYFQGNSAPDKSGLPSDRFSAERTGGSVSTLTIQRTQQEDSAVYLCASSLGDRGRGSPLHFGNGTRLTVT.

The V and J genes are TRBV13 and TRBJ2-7; 11 positions match TRBD2. Germline lookup yields CDR1 PRHDT and CDR2 FYEKMQ (reference sequence). Trimming removed 8 bases from V and 2 bases from J; junction bases left unmatched: 17. The CDR3 has 18 residues. CDR3 sequence: CASVPGRGTSGKAYEQYF. In DNA form, the CDR3 reads TGTGCCAGCGTTCCGGGTCGGGGGACTAGCGGCAAAGCCTACGAGCAGTACTTC.

This clone was picked up one time. This rearrangement joins TRBV18 to TRBJ2-7; 10 positions match TRBD1. V gave up 4 bases and J gave up 5 bases; unmatched junction bases: 17. The CDR3 loop spans 18 amino acids. CDR1 KGHSH and CDR2 LQKENI come from the germline V gene. The CDR3 protein is CASSRAGQGRLAPNEQYF. The CDR3 DNA reads TGTGCCAGCTCACGTGCGGGACAGGGGCGGCTAGCGCCCAACGAGCAGTACTTC.

V is TRBV3-1 (or the pseudogene TRBV3-2) and J is TRBJ1-3; D gene ambiguous. The germline V gene encodes CDR1 LGHDT and CDR2 YNNKEL (reference sequence). The CDR3 sequence is 12 residues long. The V and J ends lost 4 bases and 8 bases respectively, with 9 bases between them. CDR3 sequence reads: CASSLPGYTIYF. The CDR3 nucleotides read TGTGCCAGCAGCCTGCCGGGATACACCATATATTTT.

The gene calls are TRBV7-6 and TRBJ2-1, with 9 bases fitting TRBD2. After removal of 5 bases from V and 2 bases from J, the junction contained 19 bases not matched to a gene. The CDR3 is made up of 20 amino acids. Germline V gene sequence: CDR1 SGHVS, CDR2 FNYEAQ. CDR3 region: CASSGEVGREGPRTYNEQFF. CDR3 nucleotide sequence: TGTGCCAGCAGCGGGGAGGTGGGGCGGGAGGGCCCAAGGACCTACAATGAGCAGTTCTTC. Drawing the rest from reference TRBV7-6 and TRBJ2-1, the complete variable domain is GAGVSQSPRYKVTKRGQDVALRCDPISGHVSLYWYRQALGQGPEFLTYFNYEAQQDKSGLPNDRFSAERPEGSISTLTIQRTEQRDSAMYRCASSGEVGREGPRTYNEQFFGPGTRLTVL.

CDR3 residues: CASPLTNLSGREQYF. The CDR3 bases are TGTGCCTCGCCCTTAACCAACCTCTCTGGTCGGGAGCAGTACTTC. The chain combines TRBV24-1 with TRBJ2-7; D gene uncertain. V lost 12 bases to trimming and J lost 7 bases, with 27 bases between them. CDR3 length: 15 amino acids. From germline, CDR1 is KGHDR and CDR2 SFDVKD.

The rearrangement links TRBV5-1 to TRBJ1-1, with 7 nucleotides matching TRBD1. V lost 4 bases to trimming and J lost 4 bases; unmatched junction nucleotides: 7. The CDR3 runs 14 residues. Germline V gene sequence: CDR1 SGHRS, CDR2 YFSETQ. CDR3 sequence: CASSTSGGSTEAFF. As DNA, the CDR3 is TGCGCCAGCAGCACCTCAGGGGGGAGCACTGAAGCTTTCTTT. Full variable domain (rest looked up from reference TRBV5-1 and TRBJ1-1): KAGVTQTPRYLIKTRGQQVTLSCSPISGHRSVSWYQQTPGQGLQFLFEYFSETQRNKGNFPGRFSGRQFSNSRSEMNVSTLELGDSALYLCASSTSGGSTEAFFGQGTRLTVV.

This clone was seen a few times. The J gene is TRBJ1-5, the V gene TRBV4-1, with 9 bases identical to TRBD1. The germline gives CDR1 MGHRA, CDR2 YSYEKL. The CDR3 is 15 amino acids. V shed 7 bases and J 2 bases; nucleotides not matched to a gene: 6. The CDR3 reads CASNEWTGGNQPQHF. The CDR3 DNA reads TGCGCCAGCAATGAATGGACAGGGGGCAATCAGCCCCAGCATTTT.

The chain has TRBV28 and TRBJ2-3; the match to TRBD2 covers 13 bases. CDR3 length: 15 amino acids. Trimming removed 6 bases from V and 1 base from J; junction bases left unmatched: 1. Germline CDR1 MDHEN, CDR2 SYDVKM. CDR3 bases: TGTGCCAGCAGCGGACTAGCGGGAGGCACAGATACGCAGTATTTT. Translation: CASSGLAGGTDTQYF.

The chain carries TRBV10-3 and TRBJ2-1; 9 bases agree with TRBD1. CDR3 length equals 15 residues. The germline CDR1 and CDR2 sequences are ENHRY and SYGVKD. V dropped 8 bases and J dropped 2; count of bases not matched to a gene: 7. The CDR3 nucleotides read TGTGCCATCCTTACCGGGACAGGGCCCTACAATGAGCAGTTCTTC. Encoded protein: CAILTGTGPYNEQFF.

This chain connects TRBV19 to TRBJ1-2; a weak D match, TRBD1 (5 bases). The CDR3 is 16 amino acids. V dropped 5 bases and J dropped 0 bases, with 16 bases sitting between them. Germline V gives CDR1 LNHDA, CDR2 SQIVND (reference sequence). The CDR3: CASSSRWGVTNYGYTF. DNA for the CDR3: TGTGCCAGTAGTTCCCGATGGGGGGTGACTAACTATGGCTACACCTTC.

This chain uses TRBV5-1 with TRBJ1-5; 12 bases match TRBD1. This CDR3 has 14 residues. Trimming took 0 bases from V and 11 from J; bases not matched to a gene: 3. CDR1 is SGHRS and CDR2 is YFSETQ in the germline V gene. The CDR3 nucleotides are TGCGCCAGCAGCTTGGTGGGACAGGGGGCGGCCCAGCATTTT. This codes for CASSLVGQGAAQHF.

The chain has TRBV5-6 and TRBJ2-3, with a possible D match to TRBD1 (5 bases). This CDR3 region has 14 residues. Looked up from germline, CDR1 is SGHDT and CDR2 is YYEEEE. Trimming cost V 2 bases and J 2 bases, with 9 bases left between them. Written as DNA, the CDR3 is TGTGCCAGCAGCTTCAGGGTCCCCACAGATACGCAGTATTTT. Its protein product is CASSFRVPTDTQYF.

The chain recombines TRBV25-1 with TRBJ1-4; D uncertain. Germline loops: CDR1 MGHDK, CDR2 SYGVNS. The CDR3 covers 12 residues. V was clipped by 8 bases and J by 5 bases, with 9 bases between them. The CDR3 bases are TGTGCCAGCGGTCCGAGCAATGAAAAACTGTTTTTT. Translated: CASGPSNEKLFF.

This clone was recorded only once. This chain connects TRBV27 to TRBJ2-7, with TRBD2 matching over 7 bases. This CDR3 has 14 residues. Germline V gene lookup returns CDR1 MNHEY and CDR2 SMNVEV (reference sequence). The J segment lost 6 bases and the V segment lost 3 bases, leaving 8 bases of the junction unmatched. The CDR3 DNA is TGTGCCAGCAGTTTGAGCGGGCCGGGGGGCGAGCAGTACTTC. Translation gives CASSLSGPGGEQYF.

The chain joins TRBV5-1 to TRBJ1-1; no reliable D call. The CDR3 consists of 14 residues. In germline, CDR1 is SGHRS, CDR2 YFSETQ. V shed 0 bases and J shed 4 bases, with 10 bases lying between them. The CDR3 sequence is CASSLGAGSTEAFF. The DNA of the CDR3 is TGCGCCAGCAGCTTGGGGGCAGGCAGCACTGAAGCTTTCTTT. The variable domain in full, with the rest retrieved from reference TRBV5-1 and TRBJ1-1, is KAGVTQTPRYLIKTRGQQVTLSCSPISGHRSVSWYQQTPGQGLQFLFEYFSETQRNKGNFPGRFSGRQFSNSRSEMNVSTLELGDSALYLCASSLGAGSTEAFFGQGTRLTVV.

This clone was observed a few times. The CDR3 DNA is TGCGCCAGCAGCCCCAGGCAGGGATACACTGAAGCTTTCTTT. The encoded protein is CASSPRQGYTEAFF. The rearrangement links TRBV4-3 to TRBJ1-1; weak D call: TRBD1 (5 bases). Trimming shortened V by 4 bases and J by 3 bases, and 12 bases separated the two germline ends. The V gene's germline CDR1 is LGHNA and CDR2 YSLEER. CDR3 length: 14 residues.

The chain uses TRBV2 and TRBJ1-1; a weak D match, TRBD1 (5 bases). The CDR3 is 15 residues long. CDR1 and CDR2 (germline): SNHLY, FYNNEI. With 5 bases removed from V and 2 bases from J, the gap between germline ends came to 15 bases. CDR3: CASSSLGTLNTEAFF. The CDR3 DNA follows: TGTGCCAGCAGTTCCCTCGGGACTTTAAACACTGAAGCTTTCTTT.

The chain links TRBV7-9 to TRBJ1-2; 9 bases agree with TRBD1. CDR1 is SEHNR, CDR2 FQNEAQ, per germline (reference sequence). The CDR3 has 13 residues. V shed 4 bases, J shed 7 bases, and the junction held 4 bases outside the gene matches. CDR3 protein: CASSWDREGGYTF. CDR3 DNA: TGTGCCAGCAGCTGGGACAGGGAGGGTGGCTACACCTTC.